This T cell receptor (beta chain) emerged from a study of OX40 agonist ivuxolimab in advanced cancers. Study overall: Cancers in dose escalation were hepatocellular, melanoma, renal cell and head and neck. Whole-study findings and limits: At 0.1 to 3.0 mg/kg, clonal expansion of CD4+ and CD8+ blood T cells had occurred by week 6.

Autoimmune disease history or systemic immunosuppression meant exclusion. Sampling of blood occurred at baseline, cycle 4 day 1, and cycle 7 day 1. Profiled with immunoSEQ multiplex PCR; TCRdb holds only in-frame clones, not every one. The data contain some 97,000 clones, about nine tenths of them singletons. As for this clone: Its antigen is as yet unknown.

Per germline, CDR1 MDHEN and CDR2 SYDVKM. V lost 6 bases, J lost 7 bases, and 16 bases lay in between. The CDR3 consists of 14 residues. The chain joins TRBV28 to TRBJ2-1; tentatively, D is TRBD1 (7 bases). The TCR originated in an adult with an advanced solid tumor such as melanoma, head and neck, liver or kidney cancer. This specimen consisted of CD4+ or CD8+ T cells sorted from blood, obtained in a trial of the OX40 agonist ivuxolimab. The CDR3 is CASRSGGRMNEQFF. DNA of the CDR3: TGTGCCAGCAGGTCAGGGGGGAGGATGAATGAGCAGTTCTTC.